A selection of T cell receptor beta chains follows, all from one sample in a study of response to subunit inactivated influenza vaccine. One entry per CDR3 protein, called by TCRdb with MiXCR from the RT-PCR reads. The repertoire holds hundreds of thousands of distinct CDR3 sequences, with roughly 14% as singletons. The source was PBMCs from blood, collected roughly 15 days before vaccination. The receptors originated from a man in his forties or fifties who received an inactivated influenza vaccine. Both conserved end residues are part of each CDR3. A D gene is named only where the DNA matches it firmly. The size field is filled for only some rows; it gives once, few, many or a size class.

v_gene: TRBV20-1
abundance: -
d_gene: -
j_gene: TRBJ1-1
CDR3aa: CSARDTGNTEAFF
CDR3nt: TGCAGTGCTAGGGATACAGGGAACACTGAAGCTTTCTTT

v_gene: TRBV5-1
abundance: many
d_gene: TRBD2
j_gene: TRBJ2-1
CDR3aa: CASSPAGLANEQFF
CDR3nt: TGCGCCAGCAGCCCAGCGGGACTAGCGAACGAGCAGTTCTTC

v_gene: TRBV27
abundance: many
d_gene: TRBD1
j_gene: TRBJ1-2
CDR3aa: CASSPQKGQGNYGYTF
CDR3nt: TGTGCCAGCAGTCCTCAAAAGGGACAGGGCAACTATGGCTACACCTTC

v_gene: TRBV7-9
abundance: few
d_gene: TRBD2
j_gene: TRBJ2-7
CDR3aa: CASSPGLAIFYEQYF
CDR3nt: TGTGCCAGCAGCCCTGGACTAGCGATCTTCTACGAGCAGTACTTC

v_gene: TRBV5-1
abundance: few
d_gene: TRBD2
j_gene: TRBJ2-5
CDR3aa: CASSLAGLARQETQYF
CDR3nt: TGCGCCAGCAGCTTAGCGGGACTAGCGAGACAAGAGACCCAGTACTTC

v_gene: TRBV5-6
abundance: many
d_gene: -
j_gene: TRBJ2-2
CDR3aa: CASSSTTVRTGELFF
CDR3nt: TGTGCCAGCAGCTCGACCACGGTTCGCACCGGGGAGCTGTTTTTT

v_gene: TRBV19
abundance: -
d_gene: TRBD2
j_gene: TRBJ2-2
CDR3aa: CASWDYTNTGELFF
CDR3nt: TGTGCCAGTTGGGACTACACGAACACCGGGGAGCTGTTTTTT

v_gene: TRBV7-3
abundance: -
d_gene: -
j_gene: TRBJ2-1
CDR3aa: CASSLIGAGEQFF
CDR3nt: TGTGCCAGCAGCTTAATTGGGGCCGGTGAGCAGTTCTTC

v_gene: TRBV20-1
abundance: once
d_gene: -
j_gene: TRBJ2-5
CDR3aa: CSARGWQVQETQYF
CDR3nt: TGCAGTGCTAGAGGGTGGCAGGTGCAAGAGACCCAGTACTTC

v_gene: TRBV20-1
abundance: few
d_gene: TRBD1
j_gene: TRBJ1-5
CDR3aa: CSATQGSGNQPQHF
CDR3nt: TGCAGTGCTACACAGGGGTCGGGCAATCAGCCCCAGCATTTT

v_gene: TRBV5-1
abundance: -
d_gene: -
j_gene: TRBJ2-5
CDR3aa: CASSATQETQYF
CDR3nt: TGCGCCAGCAGCGCTACACAAGAGACCCAGTACTTC

v_gene: TRBV4-2
abundance: -
d_gene: TRBD2
j_gene: TRBJ2-2
CDR3aa: CASSQRLAGGSQIRTGELFF
CDR3nt: TGTGCCAGCAGCCAGAGACTAGCGGGAGGCTCCCAAATAAGAACCGGGGAGCTGTTTTTT